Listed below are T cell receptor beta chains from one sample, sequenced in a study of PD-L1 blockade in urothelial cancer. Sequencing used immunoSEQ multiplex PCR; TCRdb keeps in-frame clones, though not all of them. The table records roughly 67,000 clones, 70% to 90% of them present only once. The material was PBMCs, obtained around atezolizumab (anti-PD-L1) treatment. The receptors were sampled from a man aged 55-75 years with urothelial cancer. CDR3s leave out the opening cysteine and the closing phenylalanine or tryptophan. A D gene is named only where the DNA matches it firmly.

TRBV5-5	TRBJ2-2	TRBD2	ASSLSGAGELF
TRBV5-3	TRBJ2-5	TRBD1	ARSSKTGGGETQY
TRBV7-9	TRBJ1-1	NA	ASGRNTEAF
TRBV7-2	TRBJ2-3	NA	ASTAARSTDTQY
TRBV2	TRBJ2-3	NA	ASRPQGLGTDTQY
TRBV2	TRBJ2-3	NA	ASSLAGTPDTQY
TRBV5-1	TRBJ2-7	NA	ASSRGDTTYEQY
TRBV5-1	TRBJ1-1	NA	ASSLQPQGSNTEAF
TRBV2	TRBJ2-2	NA	ASSVGSANTGELF
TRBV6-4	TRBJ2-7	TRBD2	ASSDPHSGAYEQY
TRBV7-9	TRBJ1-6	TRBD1	ASSPTGGTFNSPLH
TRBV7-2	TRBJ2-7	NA	ASSLAFQGLSYEQY